Listed below are T cell receptor beta chains from one sample, sequenced in a study of cytomegalovirus exposure and HLA in healthy donors. Clones were read by immunoSEQ multiplex PCR, and TCRdb kept only the in-frame ones, dropping some. Among around 27,000 clones listed, 62% were seen once. The sample was PBMCs. The receptors stem from a male donor in good health and CMV-seropositive. CDR3s include the opening cysteine and the closing phenylalanine or tryptophan. Each record gives: J gene, CDR3 length, V gene, D gene, CDR3 protein. The D gene is left open where the match is weak.

j_call: TRBJ2-1
cdr3_length: 15
v_call: TRBV28
d_call: TRBD2
cdr3_aa: CASGPLREGYNEQFF

j_call: TRBJ2-7
cdr3_length: 12
v_call: TRBV6-1
d_call: .
cdr3_aa: CAAQGQVDEQYF

j_call: TRBJ1-1
cdr3_length: 14
v_call: TRBV5-1
d_call: TRBD1
cdr3_aa: CASRDGQGATEAFF

j_call: TRBJ1-4
cdr3_length: 14
v_call: TRBV19
d_call: .
cdr3_aa: CASTTQGFGEKLFF

j_call: TRBJ2-7
cdr3_length: 12
v_call: TRBV19
d_call: .
cdr3_aa: CASSSGAYEQYF

j_call: TRBJ2-5
cdr3_length: 14
v_call: TRBV2
d_call: TRBD1
cdr3_aa: CASSAWGQRETQYF

j_call: TRBJ1-2
cdr3_length: 13
v_call: TRBV7-2
d_call: .
cdr3_aa: CASTGRVAHGYTF

j_call: TRBJ2-1
cdr3_length: 16
v_call: TRBV5-1
d_call: TRBD2
cdr3_aa: CASSWGGSGRENEQFF

j_call: TRBJ1-5
cdr3_length: 16
v_call: TRBV10-3
d_call: .
cdr3_aa: CASRGQESVVGQPQHF

j_call: TRBJ1-2
cdr3_length: 13
v_call: TRBV11-2
d_call: .
cdr3_aa: CASSRGETPGYTF

j_call: TRBJ2-3
cdr3_length: 14
v_call: TRBV6-5
d_call: .
cdr3_aa: CASSNRGASDTQYF

j_call: TRBJ2-5
cdr3_length: 14
v_call: TRBV2
d_call: TRBD2
cdr3_aa: CASKGRGVAETQYF

j_call: TRBJ2-2
cdr3_length: 11
v_call: TRBV29-1
d_call: .
cdr3_aa: CSTRNTGELFF

j_call: TRBJ1-1
cdr3_length: 16
v_call: TRBV19
d_call: .
cdr3_aa: CASSGLDWEKNTEAFF

j_call: TRBJ2-2
cdr3_length: 16
v_call: TRBV5-1
d_call: .
cdr3_aa: CASSRMEQGNTGELFF

j_call: TRBJ2-7
cdr3_length: 12
v_call: TRBV6-5
d_call: .
cdr3_aa: CASSPSGYEQYF

j_call: TRBJ1-1
cdr3_length: 13
v_call: TRBV9
d_call: .
cdr3_aa: CASSVGANTEAFF

j_call: TRBJ1-1
cdr3_length: 14
v_call: TRBV19
d_call: TRBD1
cdr3_aa: CASSVTGGGTEAFF

j_call: TRBJ2-3
cdr3_length: 16
v_call: TRBV21-1
d_call: .
cdr3_aa: CASKKRTVPSTDTQYF

j_call: TRBJ2-2
cdr3_length: 14
v_call: TRBV9
d_call: TRBD1
cdr3_aa: CASSVGTGIGELFF

j_call: TRBJ1-2
cdr3_length: 16
v_call: TRBV2
d_call: .
cdr3_aa: CASTASPTGRLSGYTF

j_call: TRBJ1-2
cdr3_length: 12
v_call: TRBV25-1
d_call: TRBD1
cdr3_aa: CASTDRGDGYTF

j_call: TRBJ1-1
cdr3_length: 13
v_call: TRBV5-5
d_call: .
cdr3_aa: CASSLGEFTEAFF

j_call: TRBJ1-2
cdr3_length: 14
v_call: TRBV5-1
d_call: .
cdr3_aa: CASSLTPADYGYTF

j_call: TRBJ2-5
cdr3_length: 15
v_call: TRBV9
d_call: TRBD1
cdr3_aa: CASSEGQGARGTQYF

j_call: TRBJ2-3
cdr3_length: 14
v_call: TRBV10-1
d_call: TRBD2
cdr3_aa: CARIAGAYTDTQYF

j_call: TRBJ2-3
cdr3_length: 12
v_call: TRBV5-4
d_call: .
cdr3_aa: CASSHSTDTQYF

j_call: TRBJ1-1
cdr3_length: 13
v_call: TRBV5-1
d_call: .
cdr3_aa: CASSLYSNTEAFF

j_call: TRBJ1-1
cdr3_length: 12
v_call: TRBV6-1
d_call: .
cdr3_aa: CASSEARTEAFF

j_call: TRBJ2-7
cdr3_length: 12
v_call: TRBV28
d_call: TRBD1
cdr3_aa: CASSQQGAEQYF

j_call: TRBJ1-3
cdr3_length: 14
v_call: TRBV19
d_call: .
cdr3_aa: CASSPGWGRDTIYF

j_call: TRBJ1-5
cdr3_length: 15
v_call: TRBV29-1
d_call: TRBD1
cdr3_aa: CSVPAIGQGSQPQHF

j_call: TRBJ1-2
cdr3_length: 14
v_call: TRBV5-1
d_call: TRBD1
cdr3_aa: CASSSTGSNYGYTF

j_call: TRBJ2-1
cdr3_length: 15
v_call: TRBV6-4
d_call: TRBD1
cdr3_aa: CASSEGDRVSSEQFF

j_call: TRBJ2-6
cdr3_length: 15
v_call: TRBV6-5
d_call: .
cdr3_aa: CASRRKPSGANVLTF

j_call: TRBJ1-4
cdr3_length: 14
v_call: TRBV4-1
d_call: .
cdr3_aa: CASSFPGSREKLFF

j_call: TRBJ2-5
cdr3_length: 13
v_call: TRBV2
d_call: .
cdr3_aa: CASKRRELETQYF

j_call: TRBJ2-7
cdr3_length: 14
v_call: TRBV7-8
d_call: .
cdr3_aa: CASSLWGSGYEQYF

j_call: TRBJ1-3
cdr3_length: 15
v_call: TRBV10-2
d_call: TRBD1
cdr3_aa: CASGGTGGSGNTIYF

j_call: TRBJ1-1
cdr3_length: 15
v_call: TRBV9
d_call: TRBD1
cdr3_aa: CASSPLARGDTEAFF

j_call: TRBJ1-5
cdr3_length: 15
v_call: TRBV19
d_call: TRBD1
cdr3_aa: CASSSSGTGLQPQHF

j_call: TRBJ2-7
cdr3_length: 12
v_call: TRBV18
d_call: TRBD1
cdr3_aa: CASSEDRVEQYF

j_call: TRBJ2-3
cdr3_length: 14
v_call: TRBV14
d_call: .
cdr3_aa: CASSLLGVMDTQYF